This entry features one T cell receptor beta chain sequence. The antigen remains unidentified. The germline V gene encodes CDR1 SNHLY and CDR2 FYNNEI. The CDR3 contains 14 residues. Trimming at V came to 10 bases and at J to 0 bases, leaving 5 bases not matched to a gene. The sample comes from a study of cytomegalovirus exposure and HLA in healthy donors. Notes on the study in general: A previous analysis found most TCR beta V segments productive roughly 87% or roughly 30% of the time.

In the PCR, 60 Vbeta and 13 Jbeta primers were used. Using immunoSEQ multiplex PCR, the repertoire was profiled, and TCRdb retains in-frame clones only, with some absent. The sample records around 250,000 clones, over 90% being singletons. Material: PBMCs. V gene TRBV2 combines with J gene TRBJ2-1; 8 bases fit TRBD2. The sequence came from a girl between 2 and 10 years old in good health and CMV-seronegative. This chain's CDR3 is CANKRGNSYNEQFF. CDR3 DNA: TGTGCCAACAAGCGGGGGAACTCCTACAATGAGCAGTTCTTC.